The clone carrying this T cell receptor (beta chain) was detected only a few times. The antigen is unknown. Produced via immunoSEQ multiplex PCR; TCRdb's table is partial and in-frame only. The sample yields 450,000 to 550,000 clones, more than 65% seen once. The record originates from a study of shared clonotypes between healthy human individuals. Findings and caveats of the study: It was anticipated that sequencing depth would influence how many clonotypes donors shared. The sole specimen, blood, was sampled, and tissue repertoires likely differ.

Donors were healthy HIV-negative adults without recently reported acute infections or vaccinations. Unsorted samples drew genomic DNA from roughly 88 million PBMCs. Germline V CDR1 and CDR2: MNHEY, SMNVEV (reference sequence). V trimming: 6 bases; J trimming: 0 bases; junction bases outside the gene matches: 4. The CDR3 spans 15 residues. This chain connects TRBV27 to TRBJ2-1; 8 bases align to TRBD2. The sequence was collected from a woman between 40 and 50 years old in good health. Some clones in this sample may be carry-over from other donors' samples. Material: PBMCs. CDR3 residues: CASRPSGSSYNEQFF. The CDR3 DNA reads TGTGCCAGCAGACCAAGCGGGAGCTCCTACAATGAGCAGTTCTTC.